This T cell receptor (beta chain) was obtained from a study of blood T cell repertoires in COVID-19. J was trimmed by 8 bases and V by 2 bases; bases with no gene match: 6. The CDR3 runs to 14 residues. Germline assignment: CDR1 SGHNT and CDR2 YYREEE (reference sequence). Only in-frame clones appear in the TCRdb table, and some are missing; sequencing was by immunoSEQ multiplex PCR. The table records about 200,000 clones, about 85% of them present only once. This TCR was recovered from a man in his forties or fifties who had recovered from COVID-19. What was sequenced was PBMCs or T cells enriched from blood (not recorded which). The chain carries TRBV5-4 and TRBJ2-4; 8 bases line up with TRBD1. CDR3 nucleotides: TGTGCCAGCAGCTTATCGTTACAGGGGGACATTCAGTACTTC. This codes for CASSLSLQGDIQYF. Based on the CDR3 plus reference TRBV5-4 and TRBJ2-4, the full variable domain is ETGVTQSPTHLIKTRGQQVTLRCSSQSGHNTVSWYQQALGQGPQFIFQYYREEENGRGNFPPRFSGLQFPNYSSELNVNALELDDSALYLCASSLSLQGDIQYFGAGTRLSVL.